What follows is one TCR beta chain and its context. The antigen remains undetermined. These data belong to a study of siplizumab effects on memory and regulatory T cells. Regarding the study as a whole: The Treg-derived share of mappable alloreactive CD4+ clones averaged about 74% with siplizumab and about 30% in controls. An assignable naive or memory phenotype was lacking in roughly 75-97% of proliferating CD4+ or CD8+ clones.

Per individual sample, approximately 91,000 TCR templates were assayed. The assay was immunoSEQ multiplex PCR, and TCRdb's table has in-frame clones only and misses some. The sample gives about 100,000 clones, about 90% of which show up once; 0.14% to 0.15% is in the top ten. The germline V and J ends were trimmed by 6 bases and 0 bases, with 12 bases remaining between them. This CDR3 spans 15 amino acids. Germline V CDR1 and CDR2: MDHEN, SYDVKM. This chain links TRBV28 with TRBJ1-3; D is possibly TRBD1 (5 bases). Material: CD4+ T cells sorted from blood. The receptor comes from a human donor in good health. CDR3 loop: CASSLTGLSGNTIYF. DNA of the CDR3: TGTGCCAGCAGCCTCACAGGACTCTCTGGAAACACCATATATTTT.